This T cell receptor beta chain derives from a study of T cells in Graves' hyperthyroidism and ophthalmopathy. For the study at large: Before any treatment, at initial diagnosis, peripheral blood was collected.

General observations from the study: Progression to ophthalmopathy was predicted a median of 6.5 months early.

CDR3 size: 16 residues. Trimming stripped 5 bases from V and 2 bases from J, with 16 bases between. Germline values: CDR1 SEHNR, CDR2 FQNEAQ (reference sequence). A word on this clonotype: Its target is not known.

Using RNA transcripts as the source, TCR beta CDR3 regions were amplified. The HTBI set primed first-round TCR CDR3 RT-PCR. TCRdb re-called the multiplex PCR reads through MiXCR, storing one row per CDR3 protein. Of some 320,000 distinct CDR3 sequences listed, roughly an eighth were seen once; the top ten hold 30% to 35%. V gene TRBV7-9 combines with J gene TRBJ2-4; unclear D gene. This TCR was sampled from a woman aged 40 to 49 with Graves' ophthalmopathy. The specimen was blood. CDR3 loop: CASSPSRDRPKNIQYF. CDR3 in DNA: TGTGCCAGCAGCCCTAGTAGAGACCGCCCCAAAAACATTCAGTACTTC.